This T cell receptor beta chain stems from a study of graft-versus-host responses after intestinal transplantation. Overall study context: Induction with anti-thymocyte globulin, then tacrolimus and steroids for about 3 years, was given to all recipients.

Study-level findings and limits: Peak circulating GvH clone levels were associated with early post-transplant HvG declines.

TCRdb's table, derived via immunoSEQ multiplex PCR, lists solely in-frame clones and lacks some. The profile shows around 15,000 clones, 70% to 90% of them singletons. From germline, CDR1 is SQVTM and CDR2 ANQGSEA. V lost 6 bases and J 2 bases, leaving 14 bases between the germline ends. The CDR3 consists of 13 residues. Concerning this clone itself: Antigen specificity is unknown.

The V and J genes are TRBV29-1 and TRBJ2-7, with a weak D call TRBD2 (6 bases). Sequencing used bone marrow, obtained around 120 days after intestinal transplantation. The origin of this receptor is a human patient who received an intestinal transplant, so some T cells may come from the graft donor. DNA for the CDR3: TGCAGCGTGTCCGGGAGCCGTCCCTACGAGCAGTACTTC. Its protein product is CSVSGSRPYEQYF.